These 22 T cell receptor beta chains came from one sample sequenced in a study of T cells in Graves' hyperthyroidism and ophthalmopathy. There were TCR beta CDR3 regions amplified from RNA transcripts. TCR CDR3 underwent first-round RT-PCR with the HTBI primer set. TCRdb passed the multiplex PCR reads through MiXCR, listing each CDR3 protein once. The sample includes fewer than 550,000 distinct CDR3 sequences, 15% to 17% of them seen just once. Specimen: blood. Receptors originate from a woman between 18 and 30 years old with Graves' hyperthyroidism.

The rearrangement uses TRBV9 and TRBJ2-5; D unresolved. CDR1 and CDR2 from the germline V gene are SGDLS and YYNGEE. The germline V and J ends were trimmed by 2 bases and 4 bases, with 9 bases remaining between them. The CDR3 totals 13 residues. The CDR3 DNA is TGTGCCAGCAGCGTGGGGATTCGAGAGACCCAGTACTTC. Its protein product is CASSVGIRETQYF.

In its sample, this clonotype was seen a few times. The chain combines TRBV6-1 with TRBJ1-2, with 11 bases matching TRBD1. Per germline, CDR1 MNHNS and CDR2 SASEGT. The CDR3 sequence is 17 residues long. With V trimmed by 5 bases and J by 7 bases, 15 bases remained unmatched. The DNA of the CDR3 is TGTGCCAGCAGTTCATGGACAGGGGGCGCCTCAAATCTTGGCTACACCTTC. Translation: CASSSWTGGASNLGYTF.

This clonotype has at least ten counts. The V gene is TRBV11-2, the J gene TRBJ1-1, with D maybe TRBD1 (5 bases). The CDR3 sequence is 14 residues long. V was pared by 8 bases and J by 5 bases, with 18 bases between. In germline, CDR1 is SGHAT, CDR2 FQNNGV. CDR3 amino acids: CASARGAPGTEAFF. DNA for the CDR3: TGTGCCAGCGCTCGTGGGGCACCGGGTACTGAAGCTTTCTTT.

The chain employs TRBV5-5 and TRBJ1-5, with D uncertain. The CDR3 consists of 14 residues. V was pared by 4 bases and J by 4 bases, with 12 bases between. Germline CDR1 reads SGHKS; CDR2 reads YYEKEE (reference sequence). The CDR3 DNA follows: TGTGCCAGCAGCAAAGCGATAGGGAATCAGCCCCAGCATTTT. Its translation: CASSKAIGNQPQHF.

Here the CDR3 reads CSARDPSVDYEQYF. The CDR3 DNA sequence: TGCAGTGCTAGAGATCCCAGCGTCGACTACGAGCAGTACTTC. V is TRBV20-1 and J is TRBJ2-7; D unclear. Germline CDR1 reads DFQATT; CDR2 reads SNEGSKA (reference sequence). V lost 0 bases to trimming and J lost 3 bases, with 12 bases between them. This CDR3 is 14 amino acids long.

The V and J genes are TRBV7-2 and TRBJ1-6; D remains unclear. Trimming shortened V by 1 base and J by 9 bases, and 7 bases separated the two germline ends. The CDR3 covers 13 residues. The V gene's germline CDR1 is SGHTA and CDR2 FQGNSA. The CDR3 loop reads CASSLDPRSPLHF. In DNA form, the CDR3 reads TGTGCCAGCAGCTTAGATCCCCGTTCACCCCTCCACTTT.

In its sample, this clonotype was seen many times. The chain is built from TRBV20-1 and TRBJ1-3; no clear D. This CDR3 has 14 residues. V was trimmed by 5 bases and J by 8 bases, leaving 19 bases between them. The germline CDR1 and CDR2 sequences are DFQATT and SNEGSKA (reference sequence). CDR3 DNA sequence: TGCAGTGCTGCCAGTCAGCGGGGAGTATACACCATATATTTT. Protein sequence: CSAASQRGVYTIYF.

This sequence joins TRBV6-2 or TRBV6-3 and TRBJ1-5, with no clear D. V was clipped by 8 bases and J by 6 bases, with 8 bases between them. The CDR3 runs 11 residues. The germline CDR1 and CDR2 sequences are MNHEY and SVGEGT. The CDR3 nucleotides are TGTGCCAGCTCCAACGGTCAGCCCCAGCATTTT. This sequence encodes CASSNGQPQHF.

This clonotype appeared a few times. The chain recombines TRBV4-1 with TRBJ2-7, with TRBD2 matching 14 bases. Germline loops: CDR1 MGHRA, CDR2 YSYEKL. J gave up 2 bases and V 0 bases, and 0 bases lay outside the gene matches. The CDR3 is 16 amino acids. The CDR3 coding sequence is TGCGCCAGCAGCCAAGAGACTAGCGGGGGGGCCTACGAGCAGTACTTC. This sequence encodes CASSQETSGGAYEQYF.

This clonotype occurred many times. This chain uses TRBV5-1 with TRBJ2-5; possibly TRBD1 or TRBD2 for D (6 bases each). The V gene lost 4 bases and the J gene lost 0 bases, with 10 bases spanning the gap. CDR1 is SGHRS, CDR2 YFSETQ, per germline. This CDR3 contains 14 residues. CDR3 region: CASSQGGYQETQYF. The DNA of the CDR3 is TGCGCCAGCAGCCAAGGGGGGTACCAAGAGACCCAGTACTTC.

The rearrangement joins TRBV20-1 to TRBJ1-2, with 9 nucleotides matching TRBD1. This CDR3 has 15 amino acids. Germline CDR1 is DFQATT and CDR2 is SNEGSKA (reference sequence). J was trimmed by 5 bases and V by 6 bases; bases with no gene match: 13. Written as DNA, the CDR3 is TGCAGTGCCCGAGCCCCTGCCGGGACAGGGTATGGCTACACCTTC. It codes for CSARAPAGTGYGYTF.

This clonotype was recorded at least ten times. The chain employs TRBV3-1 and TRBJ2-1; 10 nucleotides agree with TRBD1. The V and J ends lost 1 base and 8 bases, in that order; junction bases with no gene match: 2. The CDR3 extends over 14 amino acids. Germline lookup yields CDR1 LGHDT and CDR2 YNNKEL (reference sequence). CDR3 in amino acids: CASSQGTGGYEQFF. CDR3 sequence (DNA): TGTGCCAGCAGCCAAGGGACAGGGGGTTATGAGCAGTTCTTC.

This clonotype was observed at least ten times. CDR3: CASKDNSGGEETQYF. The CDR3 DNA is TGCGCCAGCAAAGATAATAGCGGGGGGGAAGAGACCCAGTACTTC. The chain uses TRBV10-2 and TRBJ2-5, with TRBD2 matching 11 bases. The CDR3 has 15 residues. Germline values: CDR1 WSHSY, CDR2 SAAADI. V lost 7 bases, J lost 3 bases, and 7 bases stayed unmatched.

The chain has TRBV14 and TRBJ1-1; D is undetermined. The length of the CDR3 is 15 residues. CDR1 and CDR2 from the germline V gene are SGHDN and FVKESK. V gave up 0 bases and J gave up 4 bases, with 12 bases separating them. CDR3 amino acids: CASSQDYSRGTEAFF. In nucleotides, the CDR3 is TGTGCCAGCAGCCAAGATTATTCTCGAGGCACTGAAGCTTTCTTT.

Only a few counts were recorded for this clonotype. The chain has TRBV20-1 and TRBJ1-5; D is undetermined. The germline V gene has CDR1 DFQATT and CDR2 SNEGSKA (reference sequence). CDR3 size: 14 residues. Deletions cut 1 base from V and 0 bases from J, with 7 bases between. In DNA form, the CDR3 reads TGCAGTGCTAGAGGAGTAGATAGCAATCAGCCCCAGCATTTT. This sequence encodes CSARGVDSNQPQHF.

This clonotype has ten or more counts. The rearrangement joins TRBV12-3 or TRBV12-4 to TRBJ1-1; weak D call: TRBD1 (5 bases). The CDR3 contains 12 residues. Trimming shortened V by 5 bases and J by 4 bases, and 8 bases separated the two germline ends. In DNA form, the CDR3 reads TGTGCCAGCAGTCAAGGGGTCACTGAAGCTTTCTTT. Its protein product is CASSQGVTEAFF.

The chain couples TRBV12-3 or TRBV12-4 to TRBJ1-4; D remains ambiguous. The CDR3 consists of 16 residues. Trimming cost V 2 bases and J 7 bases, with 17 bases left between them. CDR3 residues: CASSLSLGGLGEKLFF. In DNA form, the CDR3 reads TGTGCCAGCAGTTTAAGTTTGGGTGGGCTCGGTGAAAAACTGTTTTTT.

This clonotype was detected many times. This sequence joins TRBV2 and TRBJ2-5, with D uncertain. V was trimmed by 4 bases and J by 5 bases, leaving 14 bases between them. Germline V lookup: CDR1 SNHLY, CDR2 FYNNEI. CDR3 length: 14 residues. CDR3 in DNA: TGTGCCAGCAGTGCAAGTAGCATGAGTGAGACCCAGTACTTC. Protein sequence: CASSASSMSETQYF.

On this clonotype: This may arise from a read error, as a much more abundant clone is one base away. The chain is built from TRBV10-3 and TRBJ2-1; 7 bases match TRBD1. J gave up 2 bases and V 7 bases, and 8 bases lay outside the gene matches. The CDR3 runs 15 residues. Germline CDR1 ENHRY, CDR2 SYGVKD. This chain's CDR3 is CAIKDREGPYNEQFF. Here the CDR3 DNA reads TGTGCCATCAAAGACAGGGAAGGCCCCTACAATGAGCAGTTCTTC.

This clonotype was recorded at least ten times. CDR3 in DNA: TGCAGTGCAACCGGTCCCGGGACTAGCGGGAGGGCCCTCGGGGATACGCAGTATTTT. Its translation is CSATGPGTSGRALGDTQYF. The V and J genes are TRBV20-1 and TRBJ2-3; the match to TRBD2 covers 16 bases. The CDR3 contains 19 residues. Germline CDR1 reads DFQATT; CDR2 reads SNEGSKA (reference sequence). With 6 bases clipped from V and 6 bases from J, the junction kept 18 bases outside the gene matches.

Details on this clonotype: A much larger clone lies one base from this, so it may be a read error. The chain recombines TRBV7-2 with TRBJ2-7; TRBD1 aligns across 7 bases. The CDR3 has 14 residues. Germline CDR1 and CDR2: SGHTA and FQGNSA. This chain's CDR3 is CASSPRDSHYERYF. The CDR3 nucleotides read TGTGCCAGCAGCCCCCGGGACAGCCACTACGAGCGGTACTTC. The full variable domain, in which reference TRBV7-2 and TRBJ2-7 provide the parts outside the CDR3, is GAGVSQSPSNKVTEKGKDVELRCDPISGHTALYWYRQSLGQGLEFLIYFQGNSAPDKSGLPSDRFSAERTGGSVSTLTIQRTQQEDSAVYLCASSPRDSHYERYFGPGTRLTVT.

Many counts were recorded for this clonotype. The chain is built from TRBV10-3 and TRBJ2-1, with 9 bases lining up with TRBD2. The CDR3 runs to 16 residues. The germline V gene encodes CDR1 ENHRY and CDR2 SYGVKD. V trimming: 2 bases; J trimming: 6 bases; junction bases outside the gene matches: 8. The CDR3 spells CAISEARLAVRNEQFF. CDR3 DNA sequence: TGTGCCATCAGTGAGGCCCGACTAGCGGTTCGCAATGAGCAGTTCTTC.